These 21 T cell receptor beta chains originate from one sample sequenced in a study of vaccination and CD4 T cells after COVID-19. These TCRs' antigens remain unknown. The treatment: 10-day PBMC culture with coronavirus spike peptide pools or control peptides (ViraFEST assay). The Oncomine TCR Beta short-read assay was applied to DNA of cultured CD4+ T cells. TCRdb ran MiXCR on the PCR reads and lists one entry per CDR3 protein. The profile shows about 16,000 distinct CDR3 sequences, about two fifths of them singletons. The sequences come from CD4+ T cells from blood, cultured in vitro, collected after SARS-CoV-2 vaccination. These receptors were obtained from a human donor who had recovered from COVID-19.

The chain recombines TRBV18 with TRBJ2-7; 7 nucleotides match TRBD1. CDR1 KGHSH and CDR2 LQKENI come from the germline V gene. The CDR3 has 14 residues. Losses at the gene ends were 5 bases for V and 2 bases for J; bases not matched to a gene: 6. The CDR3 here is CASSNRQGTYEQYF. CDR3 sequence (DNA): TGTGCCAGCTCAAATCGACAGGGTACCTACGAGCAGTACTTC.

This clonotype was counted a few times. CDR3 amino acids: CSARDGLQTETQYF. For the CDR3, the DNA is TGCAGTGCTAGAGACGGCCTCCAAACCGAGACCCAGTACTTC. The V gene is TRBV20-1, the J gene TRBJ2-5; D call uncertain. The CDR3 is made up of 14 amino acids. Trimming removed 0 bases from V and 5 bases from J, with 13 bases in between. Germline CDR1 and CDR2: DFQATT and SNEGSKA (reference sequence).

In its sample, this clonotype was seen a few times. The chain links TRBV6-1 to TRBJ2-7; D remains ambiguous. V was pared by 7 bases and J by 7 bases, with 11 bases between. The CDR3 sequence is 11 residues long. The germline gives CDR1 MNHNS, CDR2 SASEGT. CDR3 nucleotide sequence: TGTGCCAGCAACAAGGGAAGGGAGCAGTACTTC. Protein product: CASNKGREQYF.

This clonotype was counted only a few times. This CDR3 reads CASSSSGTYGYTF. The CDR3 bases are TGTGCCAGCAGTTCGTCAGGGACCTACGGCTACACCTTC. This chain joins TRBV6-5 and TRBJ1-2; the D gene is possibly TRBD1 (5 bases). V lost 4 bases and J lost 8, with 14 bases in between. CDR1 MNHEY and CDR2 SVGAGI come from the germline V gene. This CDR3 is built from 13 residues.

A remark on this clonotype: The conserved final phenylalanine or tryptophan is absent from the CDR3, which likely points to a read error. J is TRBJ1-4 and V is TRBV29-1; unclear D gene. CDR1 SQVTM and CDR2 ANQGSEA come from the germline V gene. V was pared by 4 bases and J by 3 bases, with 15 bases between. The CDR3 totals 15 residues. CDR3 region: CSVVEEAVSNEKLFS. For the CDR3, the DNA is TGCAGCGTTGTGGAGGAGGCAGTGTCTAATGAAAAACTGTTTTCT.

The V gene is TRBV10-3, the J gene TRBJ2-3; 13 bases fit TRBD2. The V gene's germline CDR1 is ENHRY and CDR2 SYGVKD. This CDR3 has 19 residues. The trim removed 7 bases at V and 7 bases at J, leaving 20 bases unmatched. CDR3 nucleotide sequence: TGTGCCATCAAAACCATCACCGGGACTAGCGGGGAGGGGGGTCATACGCAGTATTTT. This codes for CAIKTITGTSGEGGHTQYF.

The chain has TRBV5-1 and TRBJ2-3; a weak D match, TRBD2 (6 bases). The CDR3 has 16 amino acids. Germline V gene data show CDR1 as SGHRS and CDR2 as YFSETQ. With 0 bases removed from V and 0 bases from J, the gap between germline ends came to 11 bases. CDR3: CASSLVSGASTDTQYF. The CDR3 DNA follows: TGCGCCAGCAGCTTGGTTAGCGGAGCTAGCACAGATACGCAGTATTTT.

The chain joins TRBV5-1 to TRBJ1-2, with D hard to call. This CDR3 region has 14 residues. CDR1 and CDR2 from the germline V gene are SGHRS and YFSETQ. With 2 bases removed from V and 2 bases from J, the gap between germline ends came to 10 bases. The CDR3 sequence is CASSLTVENYGYTF. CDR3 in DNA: TGCGCCAGCAGCTTAACGGTGGAGAACTATGGCTACACCTTC.

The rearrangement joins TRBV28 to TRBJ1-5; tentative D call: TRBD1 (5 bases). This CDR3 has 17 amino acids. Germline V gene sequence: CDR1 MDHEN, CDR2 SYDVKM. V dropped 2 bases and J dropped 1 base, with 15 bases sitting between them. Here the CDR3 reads CASSLLEGSRSNQPQHF. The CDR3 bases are TGTGCCAGCAGTTTACTTGAGGGGAGCCGAAGCAATCAGCCCCAGCATTTT.

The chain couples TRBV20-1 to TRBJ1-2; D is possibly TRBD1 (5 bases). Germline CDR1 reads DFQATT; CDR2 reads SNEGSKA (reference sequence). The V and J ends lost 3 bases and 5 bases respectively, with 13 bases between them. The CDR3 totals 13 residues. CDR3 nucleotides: TGCAGTGCTAGGTTGGACACTCCTTATGGCTACACCTTC. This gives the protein CSARLDTPYGYTF.

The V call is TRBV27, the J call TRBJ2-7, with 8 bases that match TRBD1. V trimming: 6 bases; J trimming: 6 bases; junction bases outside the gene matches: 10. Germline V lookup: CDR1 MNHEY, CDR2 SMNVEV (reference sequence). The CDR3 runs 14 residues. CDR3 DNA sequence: TGTGCCAGCAGCCGGACAGGGCTGCTGTCCGAGCAGTACTTC. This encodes CASSRTGLLSEQYF.

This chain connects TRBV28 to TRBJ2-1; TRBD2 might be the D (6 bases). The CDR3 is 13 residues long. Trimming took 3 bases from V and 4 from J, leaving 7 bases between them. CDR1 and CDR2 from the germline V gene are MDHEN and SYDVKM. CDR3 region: CASSLGGYNEQFF. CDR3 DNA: TGTGCCAGCAGTTTGGGGGGATACAATGAGCAGTTCTTC.

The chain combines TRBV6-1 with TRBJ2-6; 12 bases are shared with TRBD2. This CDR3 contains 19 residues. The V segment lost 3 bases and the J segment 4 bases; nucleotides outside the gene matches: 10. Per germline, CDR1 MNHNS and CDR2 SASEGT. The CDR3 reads CASSDHRTSGIVGANVLTF. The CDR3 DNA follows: TGTGCCAGCAGTGACCACCGGACTAGCGGGATAGTAGGGGCCAACGTCCTGACTTTC.

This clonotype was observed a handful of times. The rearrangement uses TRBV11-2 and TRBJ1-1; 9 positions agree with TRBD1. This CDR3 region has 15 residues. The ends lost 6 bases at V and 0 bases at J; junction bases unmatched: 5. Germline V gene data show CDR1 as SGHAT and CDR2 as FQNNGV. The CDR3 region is CASRRTGGMNTEAFF. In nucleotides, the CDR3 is TGTGCCAGCAGACGTACAGGGGGCATGAACACTGAAGCTTTCTTT.

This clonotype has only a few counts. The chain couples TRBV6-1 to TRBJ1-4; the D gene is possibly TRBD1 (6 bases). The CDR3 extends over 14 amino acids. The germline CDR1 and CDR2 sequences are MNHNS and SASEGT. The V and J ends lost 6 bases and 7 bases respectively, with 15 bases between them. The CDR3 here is CASSTGTRAEKLFF. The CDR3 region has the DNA TGTGCCAGCAGCACCGGGACACGGGCTGAAAAACTGTTTTTT.

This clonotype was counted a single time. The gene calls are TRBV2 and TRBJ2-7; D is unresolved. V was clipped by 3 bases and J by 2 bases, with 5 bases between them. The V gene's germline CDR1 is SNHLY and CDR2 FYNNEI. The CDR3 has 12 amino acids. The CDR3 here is CASSETPYEQYF. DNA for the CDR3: TGTGCCAGCAGTGAGACTCCCTACGAGCAGTACTTC.

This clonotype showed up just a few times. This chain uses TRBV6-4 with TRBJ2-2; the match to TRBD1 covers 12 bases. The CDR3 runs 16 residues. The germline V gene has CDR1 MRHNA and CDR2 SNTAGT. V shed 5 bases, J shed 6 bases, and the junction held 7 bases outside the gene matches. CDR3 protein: CASSPGTGGMAGELFF. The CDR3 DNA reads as TGTGCCAGCAGTCCCGGGACAGGGGGCATGGCCGGGGAGCTGTTTTTT.

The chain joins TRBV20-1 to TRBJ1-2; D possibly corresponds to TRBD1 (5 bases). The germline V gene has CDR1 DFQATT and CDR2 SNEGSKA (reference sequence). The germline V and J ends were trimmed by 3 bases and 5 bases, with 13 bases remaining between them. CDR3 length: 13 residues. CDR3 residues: CSASTGGRYGYTF. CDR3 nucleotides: TGCAGTGCTAGCACCGGGGGGAGATATGGCTACACCTTC.

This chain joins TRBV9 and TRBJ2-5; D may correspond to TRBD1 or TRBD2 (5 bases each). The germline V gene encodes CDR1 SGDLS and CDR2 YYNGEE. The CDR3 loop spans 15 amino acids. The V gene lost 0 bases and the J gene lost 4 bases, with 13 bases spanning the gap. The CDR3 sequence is CASSVGDGVGETQYF. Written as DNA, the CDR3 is TGTGCCAGCAGCGTAGGGGACGGGGTGGGAGAGACCCAGTACTTC. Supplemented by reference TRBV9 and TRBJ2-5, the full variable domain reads DSGVTQTPKHLITATGQRVTLRCSPRSGDLSVYWYQQSLDQGLQFLIQYYNGEERAKGNILERFSAQQFPDLHSELNLSSLELGDSALYFCASSVGDGVGETQYFGPGTRLLVL.

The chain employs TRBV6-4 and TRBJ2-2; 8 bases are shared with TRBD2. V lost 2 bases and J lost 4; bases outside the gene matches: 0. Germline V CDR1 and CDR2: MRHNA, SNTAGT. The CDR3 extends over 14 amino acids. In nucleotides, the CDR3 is TGTGCCAGCAGTGACGGGACTAGCACCGGGGAGCTGTTTTTT. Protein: CASSDGTSTGELFF.

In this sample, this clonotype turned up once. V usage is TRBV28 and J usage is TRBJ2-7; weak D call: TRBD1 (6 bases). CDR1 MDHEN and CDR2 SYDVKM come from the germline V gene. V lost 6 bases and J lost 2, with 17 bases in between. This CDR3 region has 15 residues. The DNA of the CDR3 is TGTGCCAGCAGCTTACCCCGGGACACTCCCTACGAGCAGTACTTC. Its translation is CASSLPRDTPYEQYF.